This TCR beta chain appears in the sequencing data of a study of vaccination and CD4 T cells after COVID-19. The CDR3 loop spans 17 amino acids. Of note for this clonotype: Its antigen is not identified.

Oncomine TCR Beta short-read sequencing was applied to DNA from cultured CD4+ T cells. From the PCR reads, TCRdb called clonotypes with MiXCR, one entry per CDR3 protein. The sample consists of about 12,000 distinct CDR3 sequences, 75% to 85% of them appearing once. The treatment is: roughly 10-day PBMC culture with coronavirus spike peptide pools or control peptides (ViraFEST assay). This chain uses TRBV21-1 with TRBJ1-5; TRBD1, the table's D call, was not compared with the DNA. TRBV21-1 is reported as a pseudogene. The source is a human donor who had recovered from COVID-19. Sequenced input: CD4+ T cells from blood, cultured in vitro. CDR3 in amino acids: CASSTFPRQDSNQPQHF. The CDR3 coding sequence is TGTGCCAGCAGCACCTTTCCCCGACAGGATTCCAATCAGCCCCAGCATTTT.